This entry lists 2 T cell receptor beta chains sequenced from one sample in a study of blood T cells in healthy people across ages. The second PCR ran roughly 6 to 11 cycles with a sample-barcoded 5' primer and J-beta primers. Via MiXCR, TCRdb re-called the 5' RACE reads, giving one row per CDR3 protein. The sample contains approximately 900,000 distinct CDR3 sequences, just under 30% of which appear only once. The same specimen was also included in a second study, on T cells of mothers and their children.

The sequenced sample consisted of blood. Source of these receptors: a woman aged 40 to 55 in good health.

This clonotype was found many times. This chain connects TRBV7-2 to TRBJ2-7; D not certain. CDR3 size: 15 residues. V was shortened by 1 base and J by 5 bases, with 15 bases between the two germline ends. Germline CDR1 SGHTA, CDR2 FQGNSA. CDR3 region: CASSLGSRSKNEQYF. In DNA form, the CDR3 reads TGTGCCAGCAGCTTAGGCTCCAGGAGTAAGAACGAGCAGTACTTC.

This clonotype is a singleton in its sample. This chain links TRBV3-1 with TRBJ2-5, with 10 bases matching TRBD1. The CDR3 consists of 15 residues. Trimming took 2 bases from V and 5 from J; bases not matched to a gene: 5. Germline loops: CDR1 LGHDT, CDR2 YNNKEL (reference sequence). CDR3 DNA sequence: TGTGCCAGCAGCCAACCGGGACAGGGGTTCGAGACCCAGTACTTC. Its translation is CASSQPGQGFETQYF.